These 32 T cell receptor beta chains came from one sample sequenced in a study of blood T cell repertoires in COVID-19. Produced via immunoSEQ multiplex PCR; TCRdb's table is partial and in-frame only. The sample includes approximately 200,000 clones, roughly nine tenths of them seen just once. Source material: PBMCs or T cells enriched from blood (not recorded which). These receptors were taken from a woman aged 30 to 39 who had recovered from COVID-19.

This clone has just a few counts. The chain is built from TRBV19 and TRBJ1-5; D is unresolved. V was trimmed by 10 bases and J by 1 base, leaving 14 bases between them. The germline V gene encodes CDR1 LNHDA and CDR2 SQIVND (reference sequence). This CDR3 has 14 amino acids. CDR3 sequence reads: CATARSGSNQPQHF. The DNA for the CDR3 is TGTGCCACAGCGAGGTCGGGGAGCAATCAGCCCCAGCATTTT.

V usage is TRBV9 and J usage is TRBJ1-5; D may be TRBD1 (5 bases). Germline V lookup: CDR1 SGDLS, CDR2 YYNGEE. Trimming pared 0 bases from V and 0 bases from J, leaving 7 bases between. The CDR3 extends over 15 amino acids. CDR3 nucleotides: TGTGCCAGCAGCGTAGAGGGGAATAGCAATCAGCCCCAGCATTTT. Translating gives CASSVEGNSNQPQHF.

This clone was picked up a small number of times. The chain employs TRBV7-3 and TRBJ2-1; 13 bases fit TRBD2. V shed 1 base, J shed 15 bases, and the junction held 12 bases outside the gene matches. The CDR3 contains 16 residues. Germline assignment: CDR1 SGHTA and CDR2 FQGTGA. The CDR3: CASSLSTSGRAVGLFF. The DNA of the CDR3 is TGTGCCAGCAGCTTAAGTACTAGCGGGAGGGCCGTTGGGCTGTTCTTC.

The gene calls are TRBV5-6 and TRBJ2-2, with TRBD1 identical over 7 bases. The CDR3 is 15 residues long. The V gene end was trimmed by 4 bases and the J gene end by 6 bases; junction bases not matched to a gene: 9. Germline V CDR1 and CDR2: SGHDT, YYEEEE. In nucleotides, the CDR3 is TGTGCCAGCAGCCTTTTTAACAGGGGAGCCGGGGAGCTGTTTTTT. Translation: CASSLFNRGAGELFF.

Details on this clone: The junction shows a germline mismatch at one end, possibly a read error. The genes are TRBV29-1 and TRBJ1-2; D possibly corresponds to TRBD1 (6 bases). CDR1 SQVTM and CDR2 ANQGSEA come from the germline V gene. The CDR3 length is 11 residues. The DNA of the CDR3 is TGCAGCGTTGAAGATCAGGGACACCGAATCTTC. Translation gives CSVEDQGHRIF. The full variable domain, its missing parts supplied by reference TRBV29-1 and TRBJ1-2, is SAVISQKPSRDICQRGTSLTIQCQVDSQVTMMFWYRQQPGQSLTLIATANQGSEATYESGFVIDKFPISRPNLTFSTLTVSNMSPEDSSIYLCSVEDQGHRIFGSGTRLTVV.

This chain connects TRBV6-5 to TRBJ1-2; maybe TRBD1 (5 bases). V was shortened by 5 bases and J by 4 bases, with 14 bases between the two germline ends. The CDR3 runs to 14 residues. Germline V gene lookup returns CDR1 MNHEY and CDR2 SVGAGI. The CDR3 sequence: CASSPGPDSYGYTF. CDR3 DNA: TGTGCCAGCAGTCCCGGACCCGACAGCTATGGCTACACCTTC.

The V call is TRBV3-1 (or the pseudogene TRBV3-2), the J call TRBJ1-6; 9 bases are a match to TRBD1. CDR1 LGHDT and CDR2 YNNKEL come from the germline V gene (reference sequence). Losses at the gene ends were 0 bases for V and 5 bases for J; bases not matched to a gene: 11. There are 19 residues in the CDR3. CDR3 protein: CASSQDIETGGLDNSPLHF. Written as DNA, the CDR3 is TGTGCCAGCAGCCAAGATATTGAGACAGGGGGATTAGATAATTCACCCCTCCACTTT.

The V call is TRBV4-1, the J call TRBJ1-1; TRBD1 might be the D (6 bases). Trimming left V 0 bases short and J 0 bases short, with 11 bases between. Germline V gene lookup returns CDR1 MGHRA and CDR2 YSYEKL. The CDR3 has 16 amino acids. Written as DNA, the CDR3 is TGCGCCAGCAGCCAAGAGGGGGGGGCTTTGAACACTGAAGCTTTCTTT. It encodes CASSQEGGALNTEAFF.

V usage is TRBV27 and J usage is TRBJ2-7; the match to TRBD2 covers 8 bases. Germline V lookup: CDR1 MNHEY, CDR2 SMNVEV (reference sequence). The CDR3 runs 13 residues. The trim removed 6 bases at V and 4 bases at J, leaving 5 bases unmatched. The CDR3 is CASSPGGGYEQYF. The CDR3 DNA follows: TGTGCCAGCAGCCCGGGAGGGGGGTACGAGCAGTACTTC.

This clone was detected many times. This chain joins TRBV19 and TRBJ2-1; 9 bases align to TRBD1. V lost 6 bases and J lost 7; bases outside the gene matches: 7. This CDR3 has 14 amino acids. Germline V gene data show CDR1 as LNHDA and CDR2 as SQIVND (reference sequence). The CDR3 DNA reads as TGTGCCAGTAGCCTCGGGACAGGGTGGAATGAGCAGTTCTTC. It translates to CASSLGTGWNEQFF.

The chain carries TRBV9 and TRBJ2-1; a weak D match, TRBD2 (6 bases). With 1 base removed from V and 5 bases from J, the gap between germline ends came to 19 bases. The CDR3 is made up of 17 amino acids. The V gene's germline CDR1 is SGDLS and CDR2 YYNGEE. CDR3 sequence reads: CASSVTLGRREDNEQFF. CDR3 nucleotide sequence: TGTGCCAGCAGCGTAACTCTTGGGAGAAGGGAGGACAATGAGCAGTTCTTC.

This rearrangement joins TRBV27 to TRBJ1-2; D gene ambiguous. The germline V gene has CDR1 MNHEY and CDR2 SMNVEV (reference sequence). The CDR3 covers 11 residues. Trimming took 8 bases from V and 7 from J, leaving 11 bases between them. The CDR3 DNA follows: TGTGCCAGCGTGTGGGCGGGTGGCTACACCTTC. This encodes CASVWAGGYTF.

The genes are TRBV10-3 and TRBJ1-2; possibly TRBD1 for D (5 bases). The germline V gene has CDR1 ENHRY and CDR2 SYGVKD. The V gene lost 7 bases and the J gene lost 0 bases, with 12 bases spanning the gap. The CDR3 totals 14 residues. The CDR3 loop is CAINKGLTNYGYTF. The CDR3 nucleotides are TGTGCCATCAACAAGGGACTGACTAACTATGGCTACACCTTC.

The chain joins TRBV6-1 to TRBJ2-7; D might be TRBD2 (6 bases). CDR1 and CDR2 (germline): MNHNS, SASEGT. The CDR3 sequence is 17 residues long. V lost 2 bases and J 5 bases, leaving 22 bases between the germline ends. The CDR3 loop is CASSEQGWVGGIDEQYF. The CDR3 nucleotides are TGTGCCAGCAGTGAACAGGGATGGGTGGGAGGTATAGACGAGCAGTACTTC.

CDR3 amino acids: CASGLVAPRGGTYEQYF. As DNA, the CDR3 is TGTGCTAGTGGTTTGGTGGCTCCCCGCGGGGGGACCTACGAGCAGTACTTC. This sequence joins TRBV12-5 and TRBJ2-7; 8 positions agree with TRBD2. The germline gives CDR1 LGHNT, CDR2 FRNRAP. The J segment lost 2 bases and the V segment lost 0 bases, leaving 9 bases of the junction unmatched. The CDR3 spans 17 residues. The full variable domain, in which reference TRBV12-5 and TRBJ2-7 provide the parts outside the CDR3, is DARVTQTPRHKVTEMGQEVTMRCQPILGHNTVFWYRQTMMQGLELLAYFRNRAPLDDSGMPKDRFSAEMPDATLATLKIQPSEPRDSAVYFCASGLVAPRGGTYEQYFGPGTRLTVT.

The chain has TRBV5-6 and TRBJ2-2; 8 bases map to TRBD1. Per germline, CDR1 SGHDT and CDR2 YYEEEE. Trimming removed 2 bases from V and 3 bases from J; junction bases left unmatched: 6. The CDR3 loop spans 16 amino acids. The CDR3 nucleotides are TGTGCCAGCAGCTTATTTTCAGGGGGCCACACCGGGGAGCTGTTTTTT. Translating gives CASSLFSGGHTGELFF.

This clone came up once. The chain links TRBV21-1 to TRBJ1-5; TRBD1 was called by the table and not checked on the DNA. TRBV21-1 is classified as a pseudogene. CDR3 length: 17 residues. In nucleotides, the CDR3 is TGTGCCAGCAGCCTCATTGGACAGCTTATGAGCAATCAGCCCCAGCATTTT. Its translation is CASSLIGQLMSNQPQHF.

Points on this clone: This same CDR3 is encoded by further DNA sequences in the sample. CDR3 coding DNA: TGTGCCAGCAGCCAAGCTGACAGCAACTATGGCTACACCTTC. Translation gives CASSQADSNYGYTF. V usage is TRBV3-1 (or the pseudogene TRBV3-2) and J usage is TRBJ1-2; D is perhaps TRBD1 (5 bases). Germline V gene data show CDR1 as LGHDT and CDR2 as YNNKEL (reference sequence). Trimming left V 1 base short and J 2 bases short, with 8 bases between. The CDR3 length is 14 residues.

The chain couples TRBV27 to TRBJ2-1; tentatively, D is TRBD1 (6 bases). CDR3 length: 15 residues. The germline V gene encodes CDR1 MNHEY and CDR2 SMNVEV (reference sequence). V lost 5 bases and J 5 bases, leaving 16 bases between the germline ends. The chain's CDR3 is CASSPAWQGHNEQFF. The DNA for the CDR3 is TGTGCCAGCAGTCCCGCCTGGCAGGGGCACAATGAGCAGTTCTTC.

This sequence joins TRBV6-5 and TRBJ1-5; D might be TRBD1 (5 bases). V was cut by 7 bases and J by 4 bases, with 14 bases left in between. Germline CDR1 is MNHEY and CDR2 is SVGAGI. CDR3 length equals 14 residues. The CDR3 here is CASNPREPNQPQHF. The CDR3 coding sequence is TGTGCCAGCAATCCCAGGGAACCGAATCAGCCCCAGCATTTT.

CDR3 in DNA: TGTGCCAGCAGCTCCTATCGTACTAGCGGGATTACCTACGAGCAGTACTTC. This gives the protein CASSSYRTSGITYEQYF. The V call is TRBV11-3, the J call TRBJ2-7, with TRBD2 matching 10 bases. With V trimmed by 4 bases and J by 2 bases, 11 bases remained unmatched. The CDR3 has 17 residues. Germline-derived CDR1 and CDR2 are SGHNT and YENEEA.

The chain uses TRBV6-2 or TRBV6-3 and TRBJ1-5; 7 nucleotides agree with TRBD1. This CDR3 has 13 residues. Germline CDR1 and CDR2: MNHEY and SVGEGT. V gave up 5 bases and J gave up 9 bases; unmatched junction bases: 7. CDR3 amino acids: CASSRQGWRPQHF. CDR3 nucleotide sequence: TGTGCCAGCAGTCGACAGGGCTGGAGGCCCCAGCATTTT.

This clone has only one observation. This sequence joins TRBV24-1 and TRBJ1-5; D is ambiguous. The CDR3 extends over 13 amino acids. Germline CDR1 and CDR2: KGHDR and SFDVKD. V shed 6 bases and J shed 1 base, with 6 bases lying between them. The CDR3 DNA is TGTGCCACCAGTTTCTCCAGCAATCAGCCCCAGCATTTT. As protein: CATSFSSNQPQHF.

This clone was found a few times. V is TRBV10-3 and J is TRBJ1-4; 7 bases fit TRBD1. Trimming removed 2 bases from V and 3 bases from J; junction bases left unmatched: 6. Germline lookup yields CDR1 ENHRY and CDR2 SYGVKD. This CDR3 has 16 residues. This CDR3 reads CAISETSGQSNEKLFF. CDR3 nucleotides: TGTGCCATCAGTGAGACATCGGGACAGTCTAATGAAAAACTGTTTTTT.

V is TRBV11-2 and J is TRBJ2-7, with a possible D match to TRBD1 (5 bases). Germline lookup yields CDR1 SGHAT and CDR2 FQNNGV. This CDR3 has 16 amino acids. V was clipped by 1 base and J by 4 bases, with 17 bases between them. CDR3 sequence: CASSLVRSRGAYEQYF. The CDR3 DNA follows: TGTGCCAGCAGCTTAGTCCGTAGCCGTGGGGCTTACGAGCAGTACTTC.

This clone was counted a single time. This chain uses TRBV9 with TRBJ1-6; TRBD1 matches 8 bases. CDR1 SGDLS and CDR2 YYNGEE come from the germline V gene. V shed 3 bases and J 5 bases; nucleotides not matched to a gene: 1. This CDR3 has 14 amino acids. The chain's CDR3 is CASSGQGNNSPLHF. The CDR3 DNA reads TGTGCCAGCAGCGGACAGGGGAATAATTCACCCCTCCACTTT.

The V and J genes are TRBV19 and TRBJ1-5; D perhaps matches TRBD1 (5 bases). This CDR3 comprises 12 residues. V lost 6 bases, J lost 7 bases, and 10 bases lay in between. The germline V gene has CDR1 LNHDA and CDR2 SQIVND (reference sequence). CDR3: CASSRQIQPQHF. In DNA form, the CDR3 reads TGTGCCAGTAGCAGACAGATCCAGCCCCAGCATTTT.

DNA of the CDR3: TGTGCCAGCAGCTTTGGTAGCAGCTACGAGCAGTACTTC. This sequence encodes CASSFGSSYEQYF. V gene TRBV7-3 combines with J gene TRBJ2-7, with unresolved D. V was cut by 3 bases and J by 3 bases, with 9 bases left in between. The CDR3 length is 13 residues. CDR1 SGHTA and CDR2 FQGTGA come from the germline V gene.

CDR3 sequence: CASSVATRGRGQETQYF. CDR3 nucleotides: TGTGCCAGCAGCGTAGCTACGAGGGGCAGGGGGCAAGAGACCCAGTACTTC. The gene calls are TRBV9 and TRBJ2-5; 7 positions agree with TRBD1. The V gene end was trimmed by 0 bases and the J gene end by 2 bases; junction bases not matched to a gene: 10. In germline, CDR1 is SGDLS, CDR2 YYNGEE. This CDR3 has 17 residues.

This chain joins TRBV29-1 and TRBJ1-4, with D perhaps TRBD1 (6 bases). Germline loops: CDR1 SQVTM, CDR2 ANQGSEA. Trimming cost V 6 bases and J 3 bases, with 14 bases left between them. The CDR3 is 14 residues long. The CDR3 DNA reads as TGCAGCGTGACTACAGGGCGGTCTAATGAAAAACTGTTTTTT. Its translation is CSVTTGRSNEKLFF.

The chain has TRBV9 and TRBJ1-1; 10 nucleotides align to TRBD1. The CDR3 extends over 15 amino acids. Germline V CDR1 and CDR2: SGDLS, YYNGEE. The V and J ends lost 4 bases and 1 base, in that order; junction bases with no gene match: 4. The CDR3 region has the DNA TGTGCCAGCAGCACCTGGACAGGGGGGAACACTGAAGCTTTCTTT. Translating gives CASSTWTGGNTEAFF.

The CDR3 protein is CASSPPGSHGEAFF. CDR3 sequence (DNA): TGTGCCAGCAGCCCTCCCGGGAGCCACGGTGAAGCTTTCTTT. This chain connects TRBV7-8 to TRBJ1-1; D is uncertain. The V end lost 5 bases, the J end lost 7 bases, and 17 bases lay between the germline ends. The CDR3 totals 14 residues. Germline CDR1 reads SGHVS; CDR2 reads FQNEAQ.